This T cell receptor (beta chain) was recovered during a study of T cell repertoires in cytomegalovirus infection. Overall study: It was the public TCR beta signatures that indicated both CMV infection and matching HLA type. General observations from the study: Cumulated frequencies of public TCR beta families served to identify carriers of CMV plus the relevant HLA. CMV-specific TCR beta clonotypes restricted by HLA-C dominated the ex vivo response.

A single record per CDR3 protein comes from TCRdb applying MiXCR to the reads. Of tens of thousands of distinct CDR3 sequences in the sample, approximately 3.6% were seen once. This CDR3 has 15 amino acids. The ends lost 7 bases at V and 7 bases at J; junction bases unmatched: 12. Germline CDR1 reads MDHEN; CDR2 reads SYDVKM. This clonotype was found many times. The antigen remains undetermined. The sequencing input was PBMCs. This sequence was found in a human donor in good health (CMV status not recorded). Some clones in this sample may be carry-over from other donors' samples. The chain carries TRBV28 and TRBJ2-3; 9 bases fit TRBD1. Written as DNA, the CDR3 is TGTGCCAGCAAATGGGCCGGGACAGGGAGGTATACGCAGTATTTT. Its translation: CASKWAGTGRYTQYF.